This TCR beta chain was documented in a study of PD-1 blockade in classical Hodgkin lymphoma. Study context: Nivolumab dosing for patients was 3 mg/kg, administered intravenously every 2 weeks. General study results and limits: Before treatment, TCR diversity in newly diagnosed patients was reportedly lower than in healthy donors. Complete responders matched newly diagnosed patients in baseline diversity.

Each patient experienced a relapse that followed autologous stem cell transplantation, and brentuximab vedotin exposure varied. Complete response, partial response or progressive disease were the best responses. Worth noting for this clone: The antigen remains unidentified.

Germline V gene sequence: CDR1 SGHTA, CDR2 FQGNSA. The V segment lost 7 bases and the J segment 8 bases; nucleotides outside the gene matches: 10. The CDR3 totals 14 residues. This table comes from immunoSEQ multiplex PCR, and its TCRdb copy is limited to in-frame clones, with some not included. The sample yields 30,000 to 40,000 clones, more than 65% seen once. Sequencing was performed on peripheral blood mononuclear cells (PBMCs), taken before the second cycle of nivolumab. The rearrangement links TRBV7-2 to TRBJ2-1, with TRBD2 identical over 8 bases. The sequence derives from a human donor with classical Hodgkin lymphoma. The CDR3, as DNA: TGTGCCAGCACCCCGATCGGGGGGGCTTATGAGCAGTTCTTC. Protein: CASTPIGGAYEQFF.